This is a list of T cell receptor beta chains from one sample in a study of blood T cell repertoires in COVID-19. Libraries were prepared by immunoSEQ multiplex PCR; TCRdb keeps only in-frame clonotypes and omits some of them. The data contain about 21,000 clones, approximately 81% of them singletons. Sequencing was done on a sample of peripheral blood. These receptors all stem from a man aged 35-49 years with acute or convalescent COVID-19. Each CDR3 is given with its conserved first and last residue. D genes are given only for firm matches. Size is stated for part of the rows, as once, few or many counts, or as a class when the clone is expanded.

j_gene | abundance | v_gene | d_gene | CDR3nt | CDR3aa
TRBJ2-4 | NA | TRBV11-2 | TRBD2 | TGTGCCAGCAGCTTAATTACGGCGGGGGGGCCCGCCAAAAACATTCAGTACTTC | CASSLITAGGPAKNIQYF
TRBJ2-3 | NA | TRBV9 | NA | TGTGCCAGCAGCCGTAGTAGTAGCACAGATACGCAGTATTTT | CASSRSSSTDTQYF
TRBJ1-2 | NA | TRBV3-1/TRBV3-2 | NA | TGTGCCAGCAGCCACCGGGGGGGGGCGCAGAGTAGTGGCTACACCTTC | CASSHRGGAQSSGYTF
TRBJ1-2 | NA | TRBV27 | NA | TGTGCCAGCAGGAAAAACAGTGCCCAGCGGACTAACTATGGCTACACCTTC | CASRKNSAQRTNYGYTF
TRBJ2-7 | NA | TRBV7-2 | TRBD2 | TGTGCCAGCAGCCAGGAGGGAGGGCGTCATCGAGAGCAGTACTTC | CASSQEGGRHREQYF
TRBJ1-3 | few | TRBV9 | TRBD1 | TGTGCCAGCAGGAGGGGGCACTCTGGAAACACCATATATTTT | CASRRGHSGNTIYF
TRBJ2-2 | NA | TRBV10-1 | NA | TGCGCCAGCAGACTTGGAGCGAACACCGGGGAGCTGTTTTTT | CASRLGANTGELFF
TRBJ1-6 | NA | TRBV5-1 | TRBD1 | TGCGCCAGCGGCACAGGGGATAATTCACCCCTCCACTTT | CASGTGDNSPLHF
TRBJ1-2 | NA | TRBV5-1 | NA | TGCGCCAGCAGCTTGCGAGGGGGATCTTATGGCTACACCTTC | CASSLRGGSYGYTF
TRBJ1-2 | NA | TRBV4-1 | NA | TGCGCCAGCAGCCAAGGCGCGAAAGTCGGTGGCTACACCTTC | CASSQGAKVGGYTF
TRBJ1-3 | NA | TRBV11-2 | TRBD1 | TGTGCCAGCAGCCGACGGATACAGGGGAGTTCCGGAAACACCATATATTTT | CASSRRIQGSSGNTIYF
TRBJ2-7 | once | TRBV11-2 | NA | TGTGCCAGCAGCCCCCCCTTACTAAGGGGCTCCTACGAGCAGTACTTC | CASSPPLLRGSYEQYF
TRBJ1-2 | NA | TRBV12-3/TRBV12-4 | TRBD1 | TGTGCCAGCAGTTTAGAGGGGGCATATGGCTACACCTTC | CASSLEGAYGYTF